Listed below are T cell receptor beta chains from one sample, sequenced in a study of CD8+ T cells in alopecia areata. This table comes from immunoSEQ multiplex PCR, and its TCRdb copy is limited to in-frame clones, with some not included. The sample includes a few hundred thousand clones, 60% of them seen just once. The sequences come from CD4+ T cells sorted from blood, collected at roughly week 53, from a patient treated with tofacitinib. These receptors were taken from a human donor with alopecia areata. Each CDR3 is given with its conserved first and last residue. D genes are given only for firm matches. Clone size, where shown, is once, few, many, or a class for clones that have expanded.

CDR3 protein,CDR3 DNA,V gene,J gene,D gene,clone size
CSARLTDTQYF,TGCAGTGCTAGACTCACAGATACGCAGTATTTT,TRBV20-1,TRBJ2-3,NA,few
CAWGISSGNTIYF,TGTGCCTGGGGAATCAGCTCTGGAAACACCATATATTTT,TRBV30,TRBJ1-3,NA,NA
CASSLLGLNTEAFF,TGTGCCAGCAGCCTGTTGGGGCTCAACACTGAAGCTTTCTTT,TRBV9,TRBJ1-1,NA,NA
CAWSPRGGNSPLHF,TGTGCCTGGAGCCCTAGGGGTGGAAATTCACCCCTCCACTTT,TRBV30,TRBJ1-6,NA,NA
CAIRTGNYGYTF,TGTGCCATCAGGACAGGGAACTATGGCTACACCTTC,TRBV10-3,TRBJ1-2,TRBD1,NA
CASSQVYGGGEQYF,TGTGCCAGCAGCCAAGTTTACGGAGGGGGTGAGCAGTACTTC,TRBV14,TRBJ2-7,NA,NA
CASSKGWGQGLYEQYF,TGTGCCAGCAGCAAGGGGTGGGGACAGGGGCTATACGAGCAGTACTTC,TRBV9,TRBJ2-7,TRBD1,few
CSVTRSGGYGYTF,TGCAGCGTTACTAGGTCCGGTGGCTATGGCTACACCTTC,TRBV29-1,TRBJ1-2,NA,NA
CSIADPGKEKLFF,TGCAGCATAGCCGATCCGGGGAAGGAAAAACTGTTTTTT,TRBV29-1,TRBJ1-4,NA,NA
CASSVGIGYEQFF,TGTGCCAGCAGCGTTGGTATAGGGTATGAGCAGTTCTTC,TRBV9,TRBJ2-1,NA,NA
CSGGQGAGELFF,TGCAGCGGCGGACAGGGGGCCGGGGAGCTGTTTTTT,TRBV29-1,TRBJ2-2,TRBD1,NA
CASSPDSEKLFF,TGTGCCAGCTCACCGGACAGTGAAAAACTGTTTTTT,TRBV18,TRBJ1-4,NA,few
CASLGDRGDEQYF,TGTGCCAGCCTAGGGGACAGGGGAGATGAGCAGTACTTC,TRBV25-1,TRBJ2-7,TRBD1,NA
CASSQDRGQWELYGYTF,TGCGCCAGCAGCCAAGATAGGGGACAGTGGGAGCTTTATGGCTACACCTTC,TRBV4-1,TRBJ1-2,TRBD1,NA
CASNEGIWQTQYF,TGCGCCAGCAATGAGGGGATCTGGCAGACCCAGTACTTC,TRBV10-2,TRBJ2-5,NA,once
CASNAGDGSGTQYF,TGTGCCAGCAACGCAGGCGATGGATCTGGGACCCAGTACTTC,TRBV2,TRBJ2-5,NA,NA
CSVEGRATEAFF,TGCAGCGTTGAAGGGAGGGCAACTGAAGCTTTCTTT,TRBV29-1,TRBJ1-1,NA,NA
CAPGTGAPNRPQHF,TGTGCCCCTGGGACAGGGGCCCCAAATCGGCCCCAGCATTTT,TRBV10-3,TRBJ1-5,TRBD1,few
CASSPGTGDSPLHF,TGTGCCAGCAGCCCTGGGACAGGGGATTCACCCCTCCACTTT,TRBV7-9,TRBJ1-6,TRBD1,NA
CASSPDITGELFF,TGTGCCAGCAGCCCAGACATCACCGGGGAGCTGTTTTTT,TRBV9,TRBJ2-2,NA,NA
CASSLQTNSYNSPLHF,TGTGCCAGCAGCCTACAGACAAACTCCTATAATTCACCCCTCCACTTT,TRBV7-2,TRBJ1-6,NA,NA
CASSLRGLTDTQYF,TGCGCCAGCAGCTTGAGGGGTCTCACAGATACGCAGTATTTT,TRBV5-1,TRBJ2-3,NA,few
CASSQSTGKLFF,TGTGCCAGCAGCCAATCGACAGGGAAACTGTTTTTT,TRBV5-6,TRBJ1-4,TRBD1,NA
CASSQGDGGSPLHF,TGTGCCAGCAGCCAAGGCGACGGTGGGTCACCCCTCCACTTT,TRBV4-2,TRBJ1-6,NA,many
CAWRQGDYGYTF,TGTGCCTGGCGACAGGGTGACTATGGCTACACCTTC,TRBV30,TRBJ1-2,TRBD1,NA
CASSQTGEQYF,TGTGCCAGCAGCCAAACGGGGGAGCAGTACTTC,TRBV7-2,TRBJ2-7,NA,NA
CASSLLAGGPGYF,TGTGCCAGCAGTTTATTAGCAGGGGGCCCAGGGTACTTC,TRBV28,TRBJ2-7,TRBD1,NA
CSSTNRIEQFF,TGCAGTAGTACAAACCGCATTGAGCAGTTCTTC,TRBV20-1,TRBJ2-1,NA,NA
CASSQDGYRNYEQYF,TGTGCCAGCAGCCAAGATGGATATAGGAACTACGAGCAGTACTTC,TRBV14,TRBJ2-7,NA,NA
CSVATGNQPQHF,TGCAGCGTTGCGACAGGGAATCAGCCCCAGCATTTT,TRBV29-1,TRBJ1-5,TRBD1,NA
CASSYGTGTRYNEQFF,TGTGCCAGCAGTTACGGCACCGGGACACGATACAATGAGCAGTTCTTC,TRBV6-5,TRBJ2-1,NA,few
CASRQYGTSISVGYTF,TGTGCCAGCAGACAATACGGGACCTCAATAAGCGTCGGCTACACCTTC,TRBV27,TRBJ1-2,NA,NA
CASSQEGTGSYGYTF,TGCGCCAGCAGCCAAGAAGGGACAGGGAGTTATGGCTACACCTTC,TRBV4-3,TRBJ1-2,TRBD1,NA
CASREQANTEAFF,TGTGCTAGCAGAGAGCAGGCCAACACTGAAGCTTTCTTT,TRBV12-5,TRBJ1-1,NA,NA
CASSPLGGIAKNIQYF,TGTGCCAGCTCACCACTCGGAGGGATAGCCAAAAACATTCAGTACTTC,TRBV18,TRBJ2-4,NA,NA
CASSGRTTNSYNSPLHF,TGCGCCAGCAGCGGGAGGACCACGAACTCCTATAATTCACCCCTCCACTTT,TRBV5-1,TRBJ1-6,NA,NA
CASSLSGGYTDTQYF,TGCGCCAGCAGCCTTAGCGGGGGATACACAGATACGCAGTATTTT,TRBV5-1,TRBJ2-3,TRBD2,NA
CASSPRLADNEQFF,TGTGCCAGCAGCCCGCGACTAGCGGACAATGAGCAGTTCTTC,TRBV7-2,TRBJ2-1,TRBD2,NA
CSVEGGTEAFF,TGCAGCGTTGAGGGGGGAACTGAAGCTTTCTTT,TRBV29-1,TRBJ1-1,NA,NA
CSAWRETQYF,TGCAGTGCTTGGAGGGAGACCCAGTACTTC,TRBV20-1,TRBJ2-5,NA,NA
CASSWQGNEKLFF,TGCGCCAGCAGTTGGCAGGGTAATGAAAAACTGTTTTTT,TRBV5-1,TRBJ1-4,NA,few
CAISVSRGNVQETQYF,TGTGCCATCAGTGTATCCAGGGGGAACGTCCAAGAGACCCAGTACTTC,TRBV10-3,TRBJ2-5,TRBD1,few